This T cell receptor beta chain came from a study of T cell responses to AZD1222 COVID-19 vaccine. Study-level background: Second-dose intervals of approximately 4 or approximately 12 weeks were pooled.

Method: immunoSEQ multiplex PCR; TCRdb's copy keeps in-frame clones and lacks some. Of under 200,000 clones listed, around 90% are singletons. The CDR3 length is 12 residues. Germline V gene data show CDR1 as MNHEY and CDR2 as SVGAGI. The V and J ends lost 4 bases and 5 bases respectively, with 8 bases between them. Points from the study as a whole: Once two AZD1222 doses were given, Spike-specific TCR breadth and depth went up.

As regards this clone: Its antigen is as yet unknown.

This chain joins TRBV6-5 and TRBJ1-1; D remains unclear. The material sequenced was peripheral blood, taken on day 0 of AZD1222 vaccination. The sequence came from an adult in good health. The CDR3 spells CASSSMSTEAFF. In DNA form, the CDR3 reads TGTGCCAGCAGTTCCATGTCGACTGAAGCTTTCTTT.